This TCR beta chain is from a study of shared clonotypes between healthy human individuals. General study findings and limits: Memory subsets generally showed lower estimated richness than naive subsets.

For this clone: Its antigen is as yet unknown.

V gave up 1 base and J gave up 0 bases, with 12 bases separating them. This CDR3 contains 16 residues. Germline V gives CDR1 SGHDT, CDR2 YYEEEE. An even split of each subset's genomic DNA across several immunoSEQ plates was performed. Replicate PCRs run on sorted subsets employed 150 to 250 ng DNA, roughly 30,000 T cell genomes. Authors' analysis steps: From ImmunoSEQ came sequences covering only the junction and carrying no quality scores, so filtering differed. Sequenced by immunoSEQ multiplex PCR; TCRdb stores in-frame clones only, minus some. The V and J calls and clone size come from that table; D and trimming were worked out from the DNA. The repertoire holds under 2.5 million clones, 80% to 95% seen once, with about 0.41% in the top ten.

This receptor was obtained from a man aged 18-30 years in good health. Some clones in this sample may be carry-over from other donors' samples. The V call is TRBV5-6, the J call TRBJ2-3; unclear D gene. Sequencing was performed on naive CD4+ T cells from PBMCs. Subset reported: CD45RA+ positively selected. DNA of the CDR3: TGTGCCAGCAGCTTGCTGAAGATAAGAAGCACAGATACGCAGTATTTT. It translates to CASSLLKIRSTDTQYF.